The rows below give T cell receptor beta chains drawn from one sample of a study of identical twins. Using its own MiXCR run on the 5' RACE reads, TCRdb lists one record per CDR3 protein. The sample lists 1,800,000 or so distinct CDR3 sequences, under 35% occurring once. The sequenced sample was cord blood. These receptor sequences come from a newborn girl in good health. Both conserved end residues are part of each CDR3. The order of the fields is D gene, V gene, J gene, clone size, CDR3 protein, CDR3 DNA. A D gene is named only where the DNA matches it firmly. Size is stated for part of the rows, as once, few or many counts, or as a class when the clone is expanded.

D gene: TRBD2
V gene: TRBV3-1
J gene: TRBJ2-1
clone size: NA
CDR3 protein: CASSPTLAGGNNEQFF
CDR3 DNA: TGTGCCAGCAGCCCGACCCTAGCGGGAGGGAACAATGAGCAGTTCTTC

D gene: TRBD2
V gene: TRBV6-1
J gene: TRBJ2-1
clone size: NA
CDR3 protein: CASSEAGGRVNNEQFF
CDR3 DNA: TGTGCCAGCAGTGAAGCGGGCGGGAGGGTCAACAATGAGCAGTTCTTC

D gene: TRBD2
V gene: TRBV20-1
J gene: TRBJ2-7
clone size: few
CDR3 protein: CSAGRIAGGRHEQYF
CDR3 DNA: TGCAGTGCTGGTCGAATAGCGGGAGGGCGACACGAGCAGTACTTC

D gene: NA
V gene: TRBV12-3/TRBV12-4
J gene: TRBJ1-2
clone size: few
CDR3 protein: CASSSGSEGGYTF
CDR3 DNA: TGTGCCAGCAGTTCAGGGTCCGAGGGGGGCTACACCTTC

D gene: TRBD2
V gene: TRBV6-1
J gene: TRBJ2-3
clone size: few
CDR3 protein: CASTKGLAVMVDTQYF
CDR3 DNA: TGTGCCAGCACCAAGGGACTAGCGGTAATGGTGGATACGCAGTATTTT

D gene: NA
V gene: TRBV12-3/TRBV12-4
J gene: TRBJ2-7
clone size: few
CDR3 protein: CASSPGFEEQYF
CDR3 DNA: TGTGCCAGCAGTCCAGGGTTTGAAGAGCAGTACTTC

D gene: NA
V gene: TRBV7-6
J gene: TRBJ1-5
clone size: NA
CDR3 protein: CASSLEAARGQPQHF
CDR3 DNA: TGTGCCAGCAGCTTAGAGGCCGCCCGAGGGCAGCCCCAGCATTTT

D gene: TRBD2
V gene: TRBV7-9
J gene: TRBJ2-1
clone size: NA
CDR3 protein: CASSLIEGGYNEQFF
CDR3 DNA: TGTGCCAGCAGCTTAATTGAGGGAGGGTACAATGAGCAGTTCTTC

D gene: NA
V gene: TRBV7-9
J gene: TRBJ1-3
clone size: NA
CDR3 protein: CASDWTRASGNTIYF
CDR3 DNA: TGTGCCAGCGACTGGACCCGGGCTTCTGGAAACACCATATATTTT

D gene: TRBD2
V gene: TRBV4-2
J gene: TRBJ2-3
clone size: few
CDR3 protein: CASSPGGTSRSTDTQYF
CDR3 DNA: TGTGCCAGCAGCCCGGGAGGGACTAGCCGAAGCACAGATACGCAGTATTTT

D gene: NA
V gene: TRBV12-3/TRBV12-4
J gene: TRBJ2-7
clone size: NA
CDR3 protein: CASSLRQGMNEQYF
CDR3 DNA: TGTGCCAGCAGTTTGCGGCAGGGGATGAACGAGCAGTACTTC

D gene: TRBD2
V gene: TRBV27
J gene: TRBJ2-1
clone size: few
CDR3 protein: CASLSTSALSSYNEQFF
CDR3 DNA: TGTGCCAGCCTATCCACTAGCGCCTTGAGCTCCTACAATGAGCAGTTCTTC

D gene: NA
V gene: TRBV3-1
J gene: TRBJ1-2
clone size: few
CDR3 protein: CASSQASGSHYGYTF
CDR3 DNA: TGTGCCAGCAGCCAAGCCTCAGGGTCGCACTATGGCTACACCTTC

D gene: NA
V gene: TRBV21-1
J gene: TRBJ2-6
clone size: NA
CDR3 protein: CASSKEKGMRDSGANVLTF
CDR3 DNA: TGTGCCAGCAGCAAAGAAAAGGGGATGAGGGACTCTGGGGCCAACGTCCTGACTTTC

D gene: NA
V gene: TRBV11-2
J gene: TRBJ1-1
clone size: NA
CDR3 protein: CASSLKEGYWQGGNTEAFF
CDR3 DNA: TGTGCCAGCAGCTTAAAAGAAGGGTACTGGCAGGGAGGGAACACTGAAGCTTTCTTT

D gene: TRBD2
V gene: TRBV10-1
J gene: TRBJ2-5
clone size: NA
CDR3 protein: CASISGARRETQYF
CDR3 DNA: TGCGCCAGCATCAGCGGGGCGCGGCGAGAGACCCAGTACTTC

D gene: TRBD1
V gene: TRBV6-5
J gene: TRBJ1-2
clone size: NA
CDR3 protein: CASSWLTGDKVYTF
CDR3 DNA: TGTGCCAGCAGTTGGTTAACAGGGGACAAAGTCTACACCTTC

D gene: NA
V gene: TRBV20-1
J gene: TRBJ2-7
clone size: few
CDR3 protein: CSAREGQGYEQYF
CDR3 DNA: TGCAGTGCTAGAGAAGGTCAGGGGTACGAGCAGTACTTC

D gene: TRBD1
V gene: TRBV29-1
J gene: TRBJ1-5
clone size: few
CDR3 protein: CSAVFDRATNQPQHF
CDR3 DNA: TGCAGCGCCGTTTTCGACAGGGCAACCAATCAGCCCCAGCATTTT

D gene: TRBD1
V gene: TRBV11-2
J gene: TRBJ2-7
clone size: NA
CDR3 protein: CASSPRTGKRGYEAYF
CDR3 DNA: TGTGCCAGCAGCCCCAGGACAGGGAAGAGGGGATACGAGGCGTACTTC

D gene: NA
V gene: TRBV4-2
J gene: TRBJ2-3
clone size: few
CDR3 protein: CASSQDRRPWDLDTQYF
CDR3 DNA: TGTGCCAGCAGCCAAGATCGTCGGCCTTGGGACTTAGATACGCAGTATTTT

D gene: TRBD1
V gene: TRBV2
J gene: TRBJ1-1
clone size: NA
CDR3 protein: CASSDGWDRVSDFF
CDR3 DNA: TGTGCCAGCAGTGATGGGTGGGACAGGGTATCGGATTTCTTT

D gene: NA
V gene: TRBV5-1
J gene: TRBJ1-1
clone size: NA
CDR3 protein: CASSLGRVGGTEAFF
CDR3 DNA: TGCGCCAGCAGCTTGGGGAGGGTTGGGGGCACTGAAGCTTTCTTT

D gene: TRBD2
V gene: TRBV28
J gene: TRBJ2-1
clone size: NA
CDR3 protein: CASSSSGSLLWNEQFF
CDR3 DNA: TGTGCCAGCAGTTCAAGCGGGAGTCTACTGTGGAATGAGCAGTTCTTC

D gene: NA
V gene: TRBV12-3/TRBV12-4
J gene: TRBJ2-7
clone size: NA
CDR3 protein: CASSRGGRYEQYF
CDR3 DNA: TGTGCCAGCAGCCGGGGAGGCCGGTACGAGCAGTACTTC

D gene: TRBD2
V gene: TRBV24-1
J gene: TRBJ2-1
clone size: NA
CDR3 protein: CATSEGLVGDNEQFF
CDR3 DNA: TGTGCCACCAGTGAGGGACTAGTGGGAGACAATGAGCAGTTCTTC

D gene: TRBD2
V gene: TRBV7-2
J gene: TRBJ2-1
clone size: NA
CDR3 protein: CASSRTSGKVVQFF
CDR3 DNA: TGTGCCAGCAGTCGGACTAGCGGGAAGGTTGTGCAGTTCTTC

D gene: TRBD2
V gene: TRBV10-3
J gene: TRBJ2-7
clone size: many
CDR3 protein: CAISEGTSGPYEQYF
CDR3 DNA: TGTGCCATCAGTGAAGGGACTAGCGGTCCCTACGAGCAGTACTTC

D gene: TRBD1
V gene: TRBV20-1
J gene: TRBJ1-6
clone size: few
CDR3 protein: CSAIDRGNSPLHF
CDR3 DNA: TGCAGTGCTATCGACAGGGGGAATTCACCCCTCCACTTT

D gene: NA
V gene: TRBV20-1
J gene: TRBJ1-1
clone size: few
CDR3 protein: CSASTGRNTEAFF
CDR3 DNA: TGCAGTGCTTCCACAGGGAGGAACACTGAAGCTTTCTTT

D gene: NA
V gene: TRBV30
J gene: TRBJ1-5
clone size: once
CDR3 protein: CAWSVLGKGQPQHF
CDR3 DNA: TGTGCCTGGAGTGTACTTGGAAAGGGTCAGCCCCAGCATTTT

D gene: NA
V gene: TRBV7-9
J gene: TRBJ2-5
clone size: few
CDR3 protein: CASSEGPGETQYF
CDR3 DNA: TGTGCCAGCAGCGAGGGGCCAGGAGAGACCCAGTACTTC

D gene: TRBD1
V gene: TRBV12-3/TRBV12-4
J gene: TRBJ1-5
clone size: few
CDR3 protein: CASSPRGQGDQPQHF
CDR3 DNA: TGTGCCAGCAGTCCAAGGGGACAGGGAGATCAGCCCCAGCATTTT

D gene: NA
V gene: TRBV12-3/TRBV12-4
J gene: TRBJ1-6
clone size: NA
CDR3 protein: CASSFEGSPPHF
CDR3 DNA: TGTGCCAGCAGTTTCGAAGGTTCACCCCCCCACTTT

D gene: NA
V gene: TRBV6-2/TRBV6-3
J gene: TRBJ2-1
clone size: few
CDR3 protein: CASSSWGAHEQFF
CDR3 DNA: TGTGCCAGCAGTTCTTGGGGGGCGCATGAGCAGTTCTTC

D gene: NA
V gene: TRBV20-1
J gene: TRBJ2-7
clone size: NA
CDR3 protein: CSARVWDSSYEQYF
CDR3 DNA: TGCAGTGCTAGAGTTTGGGACTCGTCCTACGAGCAGTACTTC

D gene: TRBD2
V gene: TRBV20-1
J gene: TRBJ2-1
clone size: NA
CDR3 protein: CSAATSLQFVNEQFF
CDR3 DNA: TGCAGTGCTGCGACTAGCCTGCAGTTTGTGAATGAGCAGTTCTTC

D gene: NA
V gene: TRBV5-1
J gene: TRBJ2-5
clone size: NA
CDR3 protein: CASSLRAYEETQYF
CDR3 DNA: TGCGCCAGCAGCTTACGGGCCTACGAAGAGACCCAGTACTTC

D gene: NA
V gene: TRBV21-1
J gene: TRBJ2-5
clone size: NA
CDR3 protein: CASSKGAGMEETQYF
CDR3 DNA: TGTGCCAGCAGCAAAGGGGCAGGGATGGAAGAGACCCAGTACTTC

D gene: NA
V gene: TRBV20-1
J gene: TRBJ2-5
clone size: NA
CDR3 protein: CSAMDAKVVDEQYF
CDR3 DNA: TGCAGTGCGATGGACGCCAAGGTTGTGGATGAGCAGTACTTC

D gene: NA
V gene: TRBV6-5
J gene: TRBJ1-4
clone size: NA
CDR3 protein: CASSYSTGPPMGFEKLFF
CDR3 DNA: TGTGCCAGCAGTTACTCCACCGGGCCCCCGATGGGTTTTGAAAAACTGTTTTTT

D gene: NA
V gene: TRBV6-5
J gene: TRBJ1-6
clone size: NA
CDR3 protein: CASSYSPTAYNSPLHF
CDR3 DNA: TGTGCCAGCAGTTACTCGCCGACAGCTTATAATTCACCCCTCCACTTT

D gene: TRBD2
V gene: TRBV14
J gene: TRBJ2-7
clone size: few
CDR3 protein: CASSPSGRAGEQYF
CDR3 DNA: TGTGCCAGCAGCCCCAGCGGGAGGGCCGGCGAGCAGTACTTC

D gene: NA
V gene: TRBV15
J gene: TRBJ1-6
clone size: few
CDR3 protein: CATSRDDTFSPLHF
CDR3 DNA: TGTGCCACCAGCAGAGATGACACGTTTTCACCCCTCCACTTT

D gene: TRBD1
V gene: TRBV7-2
J gene: TRBJ1-4
clone size: NA
CDR3 protein: CASSLEYGTGNEKLFF
CDR3 DNA: TGTGCCAGCAGCTTAGAGTACGGGACAGGGAATGAAAAACTGTTTTTT

D gene: TRBD2
V gene: TRBV5-1
J gene: TRBJ2-3
clone size: few
CDR3 protein: CASSPIAGGLVGTQYF
CDR3 DNA: TGCGCCAGCAGCCCCATAGCGGGGGGTTTGGTAGGTACGCAGTATTTT

D gene: TRBD2
V gene: TRBV12-3/TRBV12-4
J gene: TRBJ2-1
clone size: few
CDR3 protein: CASSPRVAGYNEQFF
CDR3 DNA: TGTGCCAGCAGTCCCCGTGTAGCGGGTTACAATGAGCAGTTCTTC

D gene: TRBD2
V gene: TRBV19
J gene: TRBJ2-3
clone size: NA
CDR3 protein: CASSIDGLAGDTQYF
CDR3 DNA: TGTGCCAGTAGTATAGACGGACTAGCGGGAGATACGCAGTATTTT